Shown below are 2 T cell receptor beta chains from a single sample sequenced in a study of T-cell memory formation after mild COVID-19. One entry per CDR3 protein, called by TCRdb with MiXCR from the 5' RACE reads. The profile shows 150,000 to 200,000 distinct CDR3 sequences, approximately 10% of them singletons. Sequenced sample: PBMCs or a T cell subset sorted from them (not recorded which). These receptors were obtained from a man in his late teens or twenties who had mild COVID-19 (a few samples of this study predate the infection). Cell type and time point are not known.

In its sample, this clonotype was seen a few times. J is TRBJ2-3 and V is TRBV5-1; the D is unclear. CDR3 size: 14 residues. V dropped 5 bases and J dropped 2 bases, with 12 bases sitting between them. Germline CDR1 and CDR2: SGHRS and YFSETQ. CDR3 residues: CASRGPGTTDTQYF. CDR3 nucleotide sequence: TGCGCCAGCAGAGGCCCGGGTACCACAGATACGCAGTATTTT.

This clonotype was recorded many times. Written as DNA, the CDR3 is TGCAGTGCTAGAGCCGGGGGACAGGGGTTTAATTCACCCCTCCACTTT. It is translated as CSARAGGQGFNSPLHF. V is TRBV20-1 and J is TRBJ1-6, with 10 bases that match TRBD1. V shed 1 base and J 6 bases; nucleotides not matched to a gene: 6. The CDR3 runs 16 residues. Germline CDR1 and CDR2: DFQATT and SNEGSKA (reference sequence).